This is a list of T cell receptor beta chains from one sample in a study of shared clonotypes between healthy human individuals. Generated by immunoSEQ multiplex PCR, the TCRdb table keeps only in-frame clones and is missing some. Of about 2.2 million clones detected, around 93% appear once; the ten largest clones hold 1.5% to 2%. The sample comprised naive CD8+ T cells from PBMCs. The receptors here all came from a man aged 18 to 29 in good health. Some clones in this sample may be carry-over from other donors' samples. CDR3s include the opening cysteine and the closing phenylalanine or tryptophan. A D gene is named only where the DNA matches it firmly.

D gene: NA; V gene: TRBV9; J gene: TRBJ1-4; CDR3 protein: CASSVEQKNEKLFF; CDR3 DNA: TGTGCCAGCAGCGTAGAGCAAAAGAATGAAAAACTGTTTTTT
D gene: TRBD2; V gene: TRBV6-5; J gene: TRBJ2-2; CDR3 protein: CASFGTSGRAGELFF; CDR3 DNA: TGTGCCAGCTTTGGGACTAGCGGGAGGGCCGGGGAGCTGTTTTTT
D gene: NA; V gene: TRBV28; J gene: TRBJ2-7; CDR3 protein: CASSRDTPYEQYF; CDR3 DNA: TGTGCCAGCAGCCGGGACACTCCATACGAGCAGTACTTC
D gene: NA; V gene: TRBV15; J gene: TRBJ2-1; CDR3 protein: CATSRDRLEQFF; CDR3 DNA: TGTGCCACCAGCAGAGACCGACTTGAGCAGTTCTTC
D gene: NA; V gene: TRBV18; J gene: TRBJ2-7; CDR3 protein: CASSPLRGGIEQYF; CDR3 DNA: TGTGCCAGCTCACCGCTCCGTGGAGGCATCGAGCAGTACTTC
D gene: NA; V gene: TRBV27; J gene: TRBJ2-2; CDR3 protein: CASSLYNSGAGELFF; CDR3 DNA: TGTGCCAGCAGTTTATACAACTCAGGGGCCGGGGAGCTGTTTTTT
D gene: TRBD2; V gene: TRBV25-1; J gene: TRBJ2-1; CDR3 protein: CASSDTSGSSHEQFF; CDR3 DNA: TGTGCCAGCAGTGACACTAGCGGGAGTTCCCATGAGCAGTTCTTC
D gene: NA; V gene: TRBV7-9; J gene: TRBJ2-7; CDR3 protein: CASSLTGFEQYF; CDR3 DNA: TGTGCCAGCAGCTTAACGGGGTTCGAGCAGTACTTC
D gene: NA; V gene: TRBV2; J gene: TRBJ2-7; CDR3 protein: CASRNNPTYEQYF; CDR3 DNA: TGTGCCAGCAGGAACAACCCCACCTACGAGCAGTACTTC
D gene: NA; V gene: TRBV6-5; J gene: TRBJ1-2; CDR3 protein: CASTSSGGYGYTF; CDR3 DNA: TGTGCCAGCACCTCAAGCGGGGGATATGGCTACACCTTC
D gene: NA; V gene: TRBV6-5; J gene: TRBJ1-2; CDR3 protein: CASSYSRSPANYGYTF; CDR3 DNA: TGTGCCAGCAGTTACTCCAGGTCACCCGCTAACTATGGCTACACCTTC
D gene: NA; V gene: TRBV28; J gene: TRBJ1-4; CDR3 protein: CASSFGGARINEKLFF; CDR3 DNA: TGTGCCAGCAGTTTTGGGGGGGCGAGGATTAATGAAAAACTGTTTTTT
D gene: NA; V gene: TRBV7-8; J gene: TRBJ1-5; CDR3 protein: CASSSSPQGHQPQHF; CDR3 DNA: TGTGCCAGCAGCTCTAGCCCACAGGGCCATCAGCCCCAGCATTTT
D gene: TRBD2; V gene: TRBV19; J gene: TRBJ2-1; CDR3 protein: CASSIRLAALGPYNEQFF; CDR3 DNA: TGTGCCAGTAGTATTCGACTAGCGGCATTAGGGCCCTACAATGAGCAGTTCTTC
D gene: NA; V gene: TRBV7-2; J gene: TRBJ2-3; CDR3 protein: CASSRRQVSVTDTQYF; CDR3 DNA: TGTGCCAGCAGCCGCCGACAGGTTTCAGTCACAGATACGCAGTATTTT
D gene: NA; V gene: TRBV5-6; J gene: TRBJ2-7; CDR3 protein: CASSSTQNSYEQYF; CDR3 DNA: TGTGCCAGCAGCTCCACACAAAACTCCTACGAGCAGTACTTC
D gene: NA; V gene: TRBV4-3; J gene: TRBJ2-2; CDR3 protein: CASSQDGDPLLTGELFF; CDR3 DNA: TGCGCCAGCAGCCAAGACGGGGACCCTCTCCTCACCGGGGAGCTGTTTTTT
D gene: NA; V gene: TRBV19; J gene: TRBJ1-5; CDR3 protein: CASSGREGGNQPQHF; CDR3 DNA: TGTGCCAGTAGTGGCAGGGAGGGCGGCAATCAGCCCCAGCATTTT
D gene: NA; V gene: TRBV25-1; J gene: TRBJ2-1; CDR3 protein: CASSAYQPEGSNEQFF; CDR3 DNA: TGTGCCAGCAGTGCATATCAACCTGAGGGGAGCAATGAGCAGTTCTTC
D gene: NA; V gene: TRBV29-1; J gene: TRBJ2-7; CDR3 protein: CSVEDPGPLREQYF; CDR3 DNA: TGCAGCGTTGAAGATCCGGGCCCACTCCGCGAGCAGTACTTC
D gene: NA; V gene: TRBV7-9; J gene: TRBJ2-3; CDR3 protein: CASSLAPSDTQYF; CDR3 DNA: TGTGCCAGCAGCTTAGCGCCGTCAGATACGCAGTATTTT